Presented here are 5 T cell receptor beta chains from one specimen sequenced in a study of blood T cell repertoires in COVID-19. This table comes from immunoSEQ multiplex PCR, and its TCRdb copy is limited to in-frame clones, with some not included. The table shows more than 150,000 clones, with more than 75% occurring only once. The specimen sequenced was peripheral blood. Receptors originate from a man between 35 and 55 years old with active or convalescent COVID-19.

CDR3 residues: CASRSGLTTNEKLFF. The CDR3 DNA is TGTGCCAGTAGGTCAGGGTTAACAACTAATGAAAAACTGTTTTTT. The genes are TRBV19 and TRBJ1-4, with D perhaps matching TRBD1 (5 bases). There are 15 residues in the CDR3. Per the germline V gene, CDR1 is LNHDA and CDR2 is SQIVND (reference sequence). Between the trimmed V and J ends, which lost 6 bases and 0 bases, there was a span of 11 bases.

The rearrangement uses TRBV11-3 and TRBJ2-7, with 8 bases aligning to TRBD1. With V trimmed by 2 bases and J by 3 bases, 6 bases remained unmatched. The germline V gene encodes CDR1 SGHNT and CDR2 YENEEA. The CDR3 runs to 15 residues. DNA of the CDR3: TGTGCCAGCAGCTTAAGGGACAGGAGAGACTACGAGCAGTACTTC. It is translated as CASSLRDRRDYEQYF.

The chain has TRBV9 and TRBJ2-5, with TRBD1 matching 7 bases. The CDR3 is made up of 13 amino acids. Trimming took 3 bases from V and 9 from J; bases not matched to a gene: 8. CDR1 and CDR2 (germline): SGDLS, YYNGEE. The CDR3 region has the DNA TGTGCCAGCAGCGCCGGGACAGCAACTCCCCAGTACTTC. This codes for CASSAGTATPQYF.

V and J are TRBV10-3 and TRBJ1-2, with TRBD1 matching 7 bases. Losses at the gene ends were 10 bases for V and 4 bases for J; bases not matched to a gene: 9. Germline CDR1 ENHRY, CDR2 SYGVKD. There are 13 residues in the CDR3. CDR3: CATGDRAGYGYTF. The CDR3 coding sequence is TGTGCCACCGGAGACAGGGCAGGCTATGGCTACACCTTC.

The DNA for the CDR3 is TGTGCCAGCTCACCAGGGACTAGCGGGGTGTCCAATGAGCAGTTCTTC. It yields the protein CASSPGTSGVSNEQFF. V gene TRBV18 combines with J gene TRBJ2-1; 13 nucleotides agree with TRBD2. V lost 2 bases, J lost 6 bases, and 4 bases stayed unmatched. CDR1 and CDR2 from the germline V gene are KGHSH and LQKENI. This CDR3 has 16 residues.